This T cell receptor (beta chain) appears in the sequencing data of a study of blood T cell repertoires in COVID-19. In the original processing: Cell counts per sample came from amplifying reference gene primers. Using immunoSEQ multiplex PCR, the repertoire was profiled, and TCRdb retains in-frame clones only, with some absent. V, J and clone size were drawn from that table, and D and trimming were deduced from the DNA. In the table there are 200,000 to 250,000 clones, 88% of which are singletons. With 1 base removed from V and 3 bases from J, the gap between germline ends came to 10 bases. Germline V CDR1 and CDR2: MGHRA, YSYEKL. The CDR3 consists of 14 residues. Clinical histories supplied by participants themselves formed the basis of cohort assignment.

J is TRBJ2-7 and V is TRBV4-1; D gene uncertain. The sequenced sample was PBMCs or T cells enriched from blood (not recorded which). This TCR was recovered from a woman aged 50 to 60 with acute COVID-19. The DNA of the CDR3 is TGCGCCAGCAGCCAAGCTGAGGCAGACTACGAGCAGTACTTC. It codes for CASSQAEADYEQYF.